This T cell receptor beta chain was documented in a study of T cells in tuberculosis listed by TCRdb under 2018. Regarding the research as a whole: The study combined CD1B tetramers and high-throughput TCR immunosequencing to characterize T cells specific for the mycobacterial lipid antigen glucose monomycolate (GMM). The paper's findings and limits, for the study overall: T cells that bind the CD1B-GMM tetramer with low affinity may not have been captured by the stringent sort gate.

After being thawed and rested overnight, PBMC were stained with GMM-loaded CD1B tetramer, a Live/Dead dye and anti-CD3, and were then sorted on a FACS Aria II. C32 glucose monomycolate purified from Rhodococcus equi was loaded onto CD1B tetramers. Before cryopreservation, the PBMC used for tetramer sorting had been depleted of CD14-expressing monocytes for a separate study. From each donor, 85,000 to 100,000 tetramer-negative cells were sorted and were analyzed alongside the tetramer-positive cells. Antigen-specific T cells were sorted from four healthy South African adults using GMM-loaded CD1B tetramers. V ends up 3 bases short and J 4 bases short, with an unmatched junction base count of 3. Including the terminal cysteine and phenylalanine, the CDR3 comprises 14 residues. The sequence is cut down to CDR3 DNA, 42 bases in frame from base 1. CDR1 and CDR2 (KGHSH, LQKENI) derive from the germline V gene.

Of note for this clone: Base quality data are lacking; no much larger clone is found one base away.

Because TCR-alpha and TCR-beta chains were sequenced unpaired, no chain pairing information was available. TCR libraries were generated with the immunoSEQ multiplex PCR assay, using TCR-beta and/or TCR-alpha/delta assays for each sample. The amplified TCR libraries were sequenced on the Illumina high-throughput platform. The paper's processing steps were these. Clustering and dimensionality reduction relied on pairwise TCRdist distances among GMM-specific receptors from T cells that were either sorted ex vivo or expanded in vitro. Sequence motifs defined by gene usage and CDR3 content were tested for enrichment in tetramer-positive versus tetramer-negative populations. What TCRdb holds here is the immuneACCESS table cut down to in-frame rearrangements. Part of the clones is not present; checked against another copy, under half of the missing clones reflect an unresolved V gene, and the others are unexplained. Clonal size and the V and J genes are those of that table, whereas D and trimming came from the DNA. The sample table holds about 59,000 clones, of which roughly 79% were seen once. The ten top clones hold 9.5% to 15% of the sample.

The chain is made from TRBV18 and TRBJ1-5, with 7 central nucleotides matching TRBD1. The material sequenced was CD1b-GMM tetramer-negative cells sorted from PBMCs. What this sample's cell subset or site label stands for: T cells not binding CD1B-GMM tetramer, sorted from same donor. The TCR originated in an adult woman with latent tuberculosis. This receptor carries the CDR3 CASSPTGDNQPQHF. DNA sequence: TGTGCCAGCTCACCTACAGGGGATAATCAGCCCCAGCATTTT.